One T cell receptor beta chain is described in this entry. This specimen belongs to a study of OX40 agonist ivuxolimab in advanced cancers. Study summary: Checkpoint inhibitors had been given previously to approximately 41% of patients.

The protocol was immunoSEQ multiplex PCR, while the TCRdb copy is restricted to in-frame clones and leaves out a portion. The sample shows under 80,000 clones, over 75% of them seen only once. The sample here was CD4+ or CD8+ T cells sorted from blood, taken in a trial of the OX40 agonist ivuxolimab. The TCR originated in an adult with an advanced solid tumor such as melanoma, head and neck, liver or kidney cancer.

CDR3 amino acids: CASSVGSGVAGNEQFF. In nucleotides, the CDR3 is TGTGCCAGCAGCGTAGGGTCCGGAGTAGCAGGGAATGAGCAGTTCTTC. The V call is TRBV9, the J call TRBJ2-1, with a possible D match to TRBD1 (5 bases). Deletions cut 0 bases from V and 7 bases from J, with 17 bases between. The CDR3 is 16 amino acids. Germline CDR1 is SGDLS and CDR2 is YYNGEE.